This entry concerns a single T cell receptor beta chain. The specificity of this receptor is unknown. No quality values exist for individual bases; no much larger clone is one base distant. This entry belongs to a study of PD-1 blockade in mismatch repair-deficient tumors (TCRdb year 2017). About the study as a whole: Between September 2013 and September 2016, more than 75 consecutive patients with about 11 mismatch repair-deficient cancer types, all previously treated and progressing, were enrolled in the trial. Tumor-associated T cell clones in the peripheral blood of patients responding to PD-1 blockade were tracked using deep sequencing of TCR CDR3 regions.

For each enrolled patient, mismatch repair deficiency was established using either polymerase chain reaction or immunohistochemistry. TCR sequencing was performed for a few patients who responded to pembrolizumab therapy. The phase II trial prospectively evaluated PD-1 blockade with pembrolizumab in advanced mismatch repair-deficient cancers, independent of tissue of origin. Serial peripheral blood T cell samples were collected before and at multiple times after starting PD-1 blockade. The timing of each blood sample was reported as weeks after the first dose of pembrolizumab. Preparation of the library involved the immunoSEQ multiplex PCR assay. Here the immuneACCESS table is served through TCRdb, limited to in-frame sequences with V and J called. Missing clones are a known gap in these copies; in checked studies unresolved V genes cover under half, and the rest lacks a known reason. The sample includes some 130,000 clones, with more than 70% observed a single time. 12% of the sample belongs to the ten largest clones.

CDR1 LGHNA and CDR2 YSLEER were looked up in the germline V gene. V drops 0 bases and J drops 4 bases, leaving 16 bases in between. The cysteine opens and the phenylalanine closes a CDR3 of 16 amino acids. Only CDR3 DNA is held: 48 bases, read in frame from base 1. Broader findings and caveats from the paper: Clones residing in the tumor, which were often undetectable in blood before treatment, expanded quickly after pembrolizumab and then contracted, generally before radiologic responses.

Sequenced here: peripheral blood, sampled approximately 71 weeks after starting pembrolizumab. The chain employs TRBV4-3 and TRBJ2-7, with TRBD1 perhaps the D gene, on 6 matching bases. The receptor comes from an adult with mismatch repair-deficient cancer. CDR3 region: CASSQDLPRGMYEQYF. The nucleotide sequence is TGCGCCAGCAGCCAAGATCTCCCCAGGGGTATGTACGAGCAGTACTTC.